The 21 T cell receptor beta chains presented below share a single source sample, sequenced in a study of blood T cell repertoires in COVID-19. The data were produced by immunoSEQ multiplex PCR, yet TCRdb's version contains in-frame clones alone and is incomplete. Here the sample spans 140,000 to 150,000 clones, approximately 81% being singletons. Sequencing was done on a sample of peripheral blood. These receptors all stem from a human donor with acute or convalescent COVID-19. The donor label of this sample is uncertain.

This clone occurred a few times. The V call is TRBV11-3, the J call TRBJ2-1, with a tentative D call TRBD1 (6 bases). V was trimmed by 5 bases and J by 9 bases, leaving 14 bases between them. Germline V lookup: CDR1 SGHNT, CDR2 YENEEA. This CDR3 spans 13 amino acids. The chain's CDR3 is CASSRDRLSEQFF. As DNA, the CDR3 is TGTGCCAGCAGCCGAGACAGGTTAAGTGAGCAGTTCTTC.

V gene TRBV5-6 combines with J gene TRBJ1-2; D is perhaps TRBD1 (5 bases). The CDR3 length is 13 residues. Germline values: CDR1 SGHDT, CDR2 YYEEEE. V lost 3 bases and J lost 4, with 10 bases in between. In nucleotides, the CDR3 is TGTGCCAGCAGCTCCAGGGCAGCCTATGGCTACACCTTC. Translated, it gives CASSSRAAYGYTF.

The rearrangement links TRBV5-6 to TRBJ2-7, with 13 bases that match TRBD2. There are 16 residues in the CDR3. The trim removed 0 bases at V and 6 bases at J, leaving 6 bases unmatched. Germline CDR1 and CDR2: SGHDT and YYEEEE. CDR3 residues: CASSLETSGRSGEQYV. In nucleotides, the CDR3 is TGTGCCAGCAGCTTGGAGACTAGCGGGAGGTCGGGCGAGCAGTACGTC.

This chain joins TRBV7-6 and TRBJ1-3; perhaps TRBD1 as D (5 bases). The CDR3 loop spans 17 amino acids. With 5 bases removed from V and 0 bases from J, the gap between germline ends came to 17 bases. Germline lookup yields CDR1 SGHVS and CDR2 FNYEAQ. The CDR3 DNA follows: TGTGCCAGCAGCAATATATATGGGGGGGACTCTGGAAACACCATATATTTT. It specifies CASSNIYGGDSGNTIYF. Using reference TRBV7-6 and TRBJ1-3 for the parts outside the CDR3, the full variable domain is GAGVSQSPRYKVTKRGQDVALRCDPISGHVSLYWYRQALGQGPEFLTYFNYEAQQDKSGLPNDRFSAERPEGSISTLTIQRTEQRDSAMYRCASSNIYGGDSGNTIYFGEGSWLTVV.

The chain is built from TRBV6-5 and TRBJ1-6; 7 bases are shared with TRBD1. Germline V gives CDR1 MNHEY, CDR2 SVGAGI. The V segment lost 7 bases and the J segment 5 bases; nucleotides outside the gene matches: 5. CDR3 length equals 14 residues. CDR3 sequence (DNA): TGTGCCAGCACAGAGGGGACAGATAATTCACCCCTCCACTTT. Translated, it gives CASTEGTDNSPLHF.

On this clone itself: An end of the junction does not agree with germline; a read error may underlie this. V and J are TRBV4-2 and TRBJ2-1; D is undetermined. The CDR3 is 15 amino acids. CDR1 LGHNA and CDR2 YNFKEQ come from the germline V gene. In DNA, the CDR3 is TGTGCCAGCAGACAAGATGACTCTCCGGACAATGAGCAGTTCTTC. The encoded protein is CASRQDDSPDNEQFF.

The V and J genes are TRBV6-5 and TRBJ2-5; D gene unclear. The V gene's germline CDR1 is MNHEY and CDR2 SVGAGI. This CDR3 is built from 14 residues. Trimming left V 7 bases short and J 1 base short, with 13 bases between. CDR3 DNA sequence: TGTGCCAGCACCTCATCGCGAGCCCAAGAGACCCAGTACTTC. This sequence encodes CASTSSRAQETQYF.

This clone was observed once. The V gene is TRBV9, the J gene TRBJ2-5; perhaps TRBD1 as D (6 bases). Trimming shortened V by 1 base and J by 4 bases, and 14 bases separated the two germline ends. The CDR3 extends over 15 amino acids. Germline V CDR1 and CDR2: SGDLS, YYNGEE. Here the CDR3 reads CASSVTRGWAETQYF. In DNA, the CDR3 is TGTGCCAGCAGCGTAACGAGGGGGTGGGCAGAGACCCAGTACTTC.

The rearrangement uses TRBV28 and TRBJ2-5; TRBD1 is a possible D gene (5 bases). V was trimmed by 2 bases and J by 3 bases, leaving 13 bases between them. The CDR3 covers 15 residues. CDR1 and CDR2 from the germline V gene are MDHEN and SYDVKM. CDR3 bases: TGTGCCAGCAGTTTAATGCAGGGCAATAAAGAGACCCAGTACTTC. Protein sequence: CASSLMQGNKETQYF.

The rearrangement joins TRBV28 to TRBJ1-5; D gene uncertain. V shed 10 bases and J shed 0 bases, with 19 bases lying between them. Germline CDR1 MDHEN, CDR2 SYDVKM. The CDR3 is 16 amino acids. The CDR3, as DNA: TGTGCCACCGGAGGGAGGTCTAGCAATAGCAATCAGCCCCAGCATTTT. It translates to CATGGRSSNSNQPQHF.

This chain links TRBV12-3 or TRBV12-4 with TRBJ1-2, with 8 bases fitting TRBD1. The length of the CDR3 is 13 residues. V trimming: 6 bases; J trimming: 5 bases; junction bases outside the gene matches: 5. The CDR3 here is CASRAGTGYGYTF. CDR3 nucleotide sequence: TGTGCCAGCAGAGCCGGGACAGGTTATGGCTACACCTTC.

This clone was recorded once. The V gene is TRBV6-5, the J gene TRBJ1-6; tentative D call: TRBD1 (5 bases). Germline V CDR1 and CDR2: MNHEY, SVGAGI. The CDR3 covers 12 residues. The V end lost 5 bases, the J end lost 14 bases, and 13 bases lay between the germline ends. Written as DNA, the CDR3 is TGTGCCAGCAGTCGTCTCGGAGGGGCCCTCCACTTT. This sequence encodes CASSRLGGALHF.

The rearrangement joins TRBV5-1 to TRBJ2-2; D gene ambiguous. The CDR3 covers 15 residues. Germline CDR1 and CDR2: SGHRS and YFSETQ. Trimming removed 0 bases at V and 2 bases at J, with 8 bases between. CDR3 sequence reads: CASSLDSPNTGELFF. Here the CDR3 DNA reads TGCGCCAGCAGCTTGGACTCACCAAACACCGGGGAGCTGTTTTTT.

CDR3 nucleotides: TGTGCCAGCAGTTTAACCGGGACAGGCTGGGGCTACACCTTC. As protein: CASSLTGTGWGYTF. The chain joins TRBV28 to TRBJ1-2; TRBD1 agrees at 8 bases. With V trimmed by 2 bases and J by 8 bases, 7 bases remained unmatched. CDR1 MDHEN and CDR2 SYDVKM come from the germline V gene. This CDR3 has 14 residues.

This sequence joins TRBV19 and TRBJ1-2; no reliable D call. CDR1 is LNHDA and CDR2 is SQIVND in the germline V gene (reference sequence). The CDR3 extends over 15 amino acids. The V end was cut by 3 bases, the J end by 4 bases, with 15 bases between. Here the CDR3 DNA reads TGTGCCAGTAGTATTCTGCCCGAGGCGGGCTATGGCTACACCTTC. Translation gives CASSILPEAGYGYTF.

This chain uses TRBV4-2 with TRBJ1-4; 7 bases fit TRBD1. V shed 0 bases, J shed 2 bases, and the junction held 15 bases outside the gene matches. Per germline, CDR1 LGHNA and CDR2 YNFKEQ. CDR3 length equals 20 residues. This CDR3 reads CASSQDWNAGGIPTNEKLFF. DNA of the CDR3: TGTGCCAGCAGCCAAGATTGGAACGCAGGGGGTATTCCTACTAATGAAAAACTGTTTTTT.

The rearrangement uses TRBV5-8 and TRBJ1-1; 8 bases map to TRBD1. Germline CDR1 SGHTS, CDR2 YDEGEE. This CDR3 contains 14 residues. The V gene end was trimmed by 4 bases and the J gene end by 3 bases; junction bases not matched to a gene: 5. CDR3 sequence (DNA): TGTGCCAGCAGCGCCGACAGGGGCTACACTGAAGCTTTCTTT. Translating gives CASSADRGYTEAFF.

The chain joins TRBV6-5 to TRBJ1-1, with D tentatively TRBD1 (6 bases). Germline loops: CDR1 MNHEY, CDR2 SVGAGI. Trimming removed 6 bases from V and 0 bases from J, with 11 bases in between. The CDR3 length is 14 residues. The CDR3 reads CASSRQEMNTEAFF. CDR3 sequence (DNA): TGTGCCAGCAGCCGACAGGAGATGAACACTGAAGCTTTCTTT.

This clone appeared a few times. The chain employs TRBV29-1 and TRBJ1-2; possibly TRBD1 for D (6 bases). CDR1 and CDR2 (germline): SQVTM, ANQGSEA. The CDR3 contains 13 residues. The V and J ends lost 4 bases and 3 bases respectively, with 12 bases between them. The CDR3 sequence: CSVGRQGHYGYTF. The CDR3 nucleotides read TGCAGCGTTGGAAGGCAGGGGCACTATGGCTACACCTTC.

This rearrangement joins TRBV11-2 to TRBJ2-7; D is unclear. V was cut by 5 bases and J by 3 bases, with 5 bases left in between. Germline V lookup: CDR1 SGHAT, CDR2 FQNNGV. The CDR3 has 11 amino acids. As DNA, the CDR3 is TGTGCCAGCAGCGTATACTACGAGCAGTACTTC. Encoded protein: CASSVYYEQYF.

The sample holds one count of this clone. The chain recombines TRBV3-1 (or the pseudogene TRBV3-2) with TRBJ2-7, with 15 bases lining up with TRBD2. The CDR3 length is 20 residues. The V and J ends lost 1 base and 2 bases, in that order; junction bases with no gene match: 12. Per the germline V gene, CDR1 is LGHDT and CDR2 is YNNKEL (reference sequence). The CDR3 region is CASSQGTSGGGRVLPYEQYV. The CDR3 nucleotides read TGTGCCAGCAGCCAAGGGACTAGCGGGGGGGGTCGGGTGTTGCCCTACGAGCAGTACGTC.